The entry below describes one T cell receptor beta chain. As yet, its antigen is unknown. This sample was taken from a study of cytomegalovirus exposure and HLA in healthy donors. The overall study: About 180 million T cells yielded fewer than 120 million unique TCR beta sequences in earlier analysis.

Amplification used 60 Vbeta primers and 13 Jbeta primers. The assay was immunoSEQ multiplex PCR, and TCRdb's table has in-frame clones only and misses some. The repertoire has 150,000 to 200,000 clones, approximately 77% of them found once; the top ten carry 7.4%. Study results and limitations: The majority of CMV-associated TCR beta chains were reported as apparently HLA-restricted in a later analysis. Likely technical artifact: a cluster of highly shared sequence variants.

The sequenced material came from PBMCs. The origin of this receptor is a male donor in good health and CMV-seropositive.

The chain's CDR3 is CASSETGGANTGELFF. The CDR3, as DNA: TGTGCCAGCAGTGAAACAGGGGGCGCGAACACCGGGGAGCTGTTTTTT. The V call is TRBV27, the J call TRBJ2-2; 9 nucleotides align to TRBD1. Unmatched junction bases numbered 4, after V lost 5 bases and J lost 0 bases. Germline lookup yields CDR1 MNHEY and CDR2 SMNVEV (reference sequence). The CDR3 is made up of 16 amino acids.